This T cell receptor (beta chain) originates from a study of T cells in Graves' hyperthyroidism and ophthalmopathy. Amplified regions were TCR beta CDR3 sequences from RNA transcripts. HTBI primers were employed in a first-round RT-PCR of the TCR CDR3. TCRdb independently ran MiXCR on the multiplex PCR reads; one entry per CDR3 protein. The data contain around 380,000 distinct CDR3 sequences, around an eighth of them singletons. This clonotype was recorded at least ten times. V was shortened by 0 bases and J by 10 bases, with 7 bases between the two germline ends. The CDR3 covers 12 residues. Germline V CDR1 and CDR2: ENHRY, SYGVKD.

V gene TRBV10-3 combines with J gene TRBJ2-1; no clear D. This sequence was found in a man aged 25 to 40 with Graves' hyperthyroidism that later progressed to Graves' ophthalmopathy. Sequencing was carried out using blood. In nucleotides, the CDR3 is TGTGCCATCAGTGAGTCTGCCCAGGAGCAGTTCTTC. Protein: CAISESAQEQFF.